A single T cell receptor (beta chain) is shown here with its context. CDR1 is MNHEY, CDR2 SVGAGI, per germline. V lost 0 bases and J 1 base, leaving 4 bases between the germline ends. The CDR3 has 14 residues. Repertoires were generated with immunoSEQ multiplex PCR, while TCRdb's copy carries only in-frame clones and drops some. The sample contains about 68,000 clones, roughly 90% of which appear only once. The source of the sample is a study of OX40 agonist ivuxolimab in advanced cancers. The chain is built from TRBV6-5 and TRBJ1-5; D not certain. The sequence came from an adult with an advanced solid tumor such as melanoma, head and neck, liver or kidney cancer. The source was CD4+ or CD8+ T cells sorted from blood, collected in a trial of the OX40 agonist ivuxolimab. The CDR3 DNA follows: TGTGCCAGCAGTTACTCCGGCAGCAATCAGCCCCAGCATTTT. Its protein product is CASSYSGSNQPQHF.